The rows below give T cell receptor beta chains drawn from one sample of a study of spatial heterogeneity in lung cancer. TCRdb processed the 5' RACE reads anew with MiXCR; each CDR3 protein has one entry. The sample records tens of thousands of distinct CDR3 sequences, less than 9% being singletons. The specimen was PBMCs, collected at surgery. These receptors were obtained from a female donor with early-stage non-small cell lung cancer. The CDR3 runs from the conserved cysteine through the conserved F or W. The order of the fields is V gene, D gene, J gene, clone size, CDR3 length, CDR3 protein, CDR3 DNA. D genes are given only for firm matches. Some rows have no size entry. The others give once, few or many, or a class for an expanded clone.

v_gene: TRBV5-1
d_gene: TRBD2
j_gene: TRBJ2-1
abundance: many
len: 15
CDR3aa: CASSAGTSGYNEQFF
CDR3nt: TGCGCCAGCAGCGCCGGGACTAGCGGCTACAATGAGCAGTTCTTC

v_gene: TRBV15
d_gene: -
j_gene: TRBJ2-2
abundance: -
len: 15
CDR3aa: CATSRGLLNTGELFF
CDR3nt: TGTGCCACCAGCAGAGGCCTTCTGAACACCGGGGAGCTGTTTTTT

v_gene: TRBV2
d_gene: -
j_gene: TRBJ1-2
abundance: few
len: 13
CDR3aa: CASSLTRNYGYTF
CDR3nt: TGTGCCAGCAGTCTTACGAGGAACTATGGCTACACCTTC

v_gene: TRBV5-4
d_gene: -
j_gene: TRBJ1-6
abundance: many
len: 15
CDR3aa: CASSFGSSYNSPLHF
CDR3nt: TGTGCCAGCAGCTTCGGGAGCTCCTATAATTCACCCCTCCACTTT

v_gene: TRBV12-3/TRBV12-4
d_gene: TRBD2
j_gene: TRBJ2-3
abundance: many
len: 16
CDR3aa: CASSFIAGGPGDTQYF
CDR3nt: TGTGCCAGCAGTTTTATAGCGGGGGGGCCCGGAGATACGCAGTATTTT

v_gene: TRBV7-8
d_gene: TRBD1
j_gene: TRBJ1-1
abundance: -
len: 13
CDR3aa: CASSLAGLGQAFF
CDR3nt: TGTGCCAGCAGCTTAGCAGGGTTGGGACAGGCTTTCTTT

v_gene: TRBV20-1
d_gene: -
j_gene: TRBJ1-5
abundance: -
len: 13
CDR3aa: CSVNRDPTDTQHF
CDR3nt: TGCAGTGTCAACAGGGACCCCACAGATACGCAGCATTTT

v_gene: TRBV6-2/TRBV6-3
d_gene: TRBD1
j_gene: TRBJ2-7
abundance: many
len: 14
CDR3aa: CASSQTGATYEQYF
CDR3nt: TGTGCCAGCAGCCAGACAGGGGCCACCTACGAGCAGTACTTC

v_gene: TRBV5-5
d_gene: -
j_gene: TRBJ2-7
abundance: -
len: 15
CDR3aa: CASSLGGGYSYEQYF
CDR3nt: TGTGCCAGCAGCTTGGGAGGCGGCTACTCCTACGAGCAGTACTTC

v_gene: TRBV3-1
d_gene: TRBD2
j_gene: TRBJ2-1
abundance: many
len: 13
CDR3aa: CASSQGLAGEQFF
CDR3nt: TGTGCCAGCAGCCAAGGACTAGCGGGTGAGCAGTTCTTC

v_gene: TRBV12-3/TRBV12-4
d_gene: -
j_gene: TRBJ2-2
abundance: -
len: 15
CDR3aa: CASTGRDFNTGELFF
CDR3nt: TGTGCCAGCACCGGACGGGACTTCAACACCGGGGAGCTGTTTTTT

v_gene: TRBV14
d_gene: -
j_gene: TRBJ2-6
abundance: few
len: 16
CDR3aa: CASSQDMGSGANVLTF
CDR3nt: TGTGCCAGCAGCCAAGATATGGGATCTGGGGCCAACGTCCTGACTTTC

v_gene: TRBV5-1
d_gene: TRBD1
j_gene: TRBJ1-2
abundance: few
len: 13
CDR3aa: CASSVGTVYGYTF
CDR3nt: TGCGCCAGCAGCGTCGGGACAGTCTATGGCTACACCTTC

v_gene: TRBV4-1
d_gene: TRBD1
j_gene: TRBJ2-7
abundance: many
len: 16
CDR3aa: CASSHPRDRISYEQYF
CDR3nt: TGCGCCAGCAGCCACCCCCGGGACAGAATTTCCTACGAGCAGTACTTC

v_gene: TRBV5-1
d_gene: TRBD1
j_gene: TRBJ2-7
abundance: many
len: 15
CDR3aa: CASSVIAGGENEQYF
CDR3nt: TGCGCCAGCAGCGTTATCGCAGGGGGCGAGAACGAGCAGTACTTC

v_gene: TRBV5-5
d_gene: -
j_gene: TRBJ1-1
abundance: -
len: 14
CDR3aa: CASSPGHLNTEAFF
CDR3nt: TGTGCCAGCAGCCCGGGACATCTGAACACTGAAGCTTTCTTT

v_gene: TRBV19
d_gene: TRBD1
j_gene: TRBJ1-2
abundance: many
len: 13
CDR3aa: CATLGQAYYGYTF
CDR3nt: TGTGCCACACTGGGACAGGCTTACTATGGCTACACCTTC

v_gene: TRBV6-6
d_gene: -
j_gene: TRBJ1-5
abundance: -
len: 15
CDR3aa: CANSRETYSNQPQHF
CDR3nt: TGTGCCAACAGTAGAGAGACGTATAGCAATCAGCCCCAGCATTTT

v_gene: TRBV20-1
d_gene: TRBD1
j_gene: TRBJ1-1
abundance: -
len: 16
CDR3aa: CSARVGQGARNTEAFF
CDR3nt: TGCAGTGCTAGAGTGGGACAGGGGGCGCGGAACACTGAAGCTTTCTTT

v_gene: TRBV11-2
d_gene: -
j_gene: TRBJ1-2
abundance: few
len: 17
CDR3aa: CASSRPGPMNSNYGYTF
CDR3nt: TGTGCCAGCAGCCGCCCGGGGCCCATGAATTCTAACTATGGCTACACCTTC

v_gene: TRBV5-1
d_gene: -
j_gene: TRBJ1-4
abundance: many
len: 15
CDR3aa: CASSLGLTANEKLFF
CDR3nt: TGCGCCAGCAGCTTGGGGCTTACGGCTAATGAAAAACTGTTTTTT

v_gene: TRBV2
d_gene: -
j_gene: TRBJ2-5
abundance: many
len: 14
CDR3aa: CASSENRDQETQYF
CDR3nt: TGTGCCAGCAGTGAAAACAGGGACCAAGAGACCCAGTACTTC

v_gene: TRBV18
d_gene: -
j_gene: TRBJ2-1
abundance: many
len: 13
CDR3aa: CASSSSSYNEQFF
CDR3nt: TGTGCCAGCTCATCCAGCTCCTACAATGAGCAGTTCTTC